Presented here are 30 T cell receptor beta chains from one specimen sequenced in a study of regulatory T cells in long-lasting Graves disease. Both iRepertoire HTBI primers and Arm-PCR of CDR3 regions were used to build the TCR beta libraries. MiXCR was run by TCRdb on the multiplex PCR reads, yielding one entry per CDR3 protein. The table lists some 250,000 distinct CDR3 sequences, about 18% of them singletons. Time point described: newly diagnosed GD, antithyroid drugs for less than 3 months. Making the TCR library involved RNA that had been extracted from PBMCs. The data were also submitted as part of a second study, on T cells in Graves' hyperthyroidism and ophthalmopathy.

The sequences come from peripheral blood mononuclear cells (PBMCs), collected at new diagnosis, from a patient treated with antithyroid drugs. These receptors all come from a woman in her 30s with Graves disease.

Points on this clonotype: This likely came from a read error, as a far larger clone is one base away. This rearrangement joins TRBV12-3 or TRBV12-4 to TRBJ1-2; no clear D gene. The length of the CDR3 is 14 residues. The V end lost 6 bases, the J end lost 4 bases, and 15 bases lay between the germline ends. The CDR3 nucleotides are TGTGCCAGCAGCTTGGCTCGAAGCAGCTATGGCTACACCTTC. Translating it yields CASSLARSSYGYTF.

This clonotype has at least ten counts. The chain carries TRBV9 and TRBJ2-2; 7 nucleotides align to TRBD1. The CDR3 runs to 16 residues. CDR1 is SGDLS, CDR2 YYNGEE, per germline. V gave up 3 bases and J gave up 0 bases; unmatched junction bases: 5. CDR3 nucleotide sequence: TGTGCCAGCAGCGGCCGGGACAGTACGAACACCGGGGAGCTGTTTTTT. Translated: CASSGRDSTNTGELFF.

This clonotype was seen many times. CDR3 region: CSATDRSNQPQHF. DNA for the CDR3: TGCAGTGCAACGGACCGCAGCAATCAGCCCCAGCATTTT. The chain combines TRBV20-1 with TRBJ1-5, with no clear D. This CDR3 is built from 13 residues. Trimming stripped 6 bases from V and 1 base from J, with 10 bases between. Germline V gene lookup returns CDR1 DFQATT and CDR2 SNEGSKA (reference sequence).

For this clonotype: A far larger clone is one nucleotide away, so this likely arose from a read error. The rearrangement joins TRBV20-1 to TRBJ2-5, with TRBD2 identical over 7 bases. This CDR3 spans 14 amino acids. The trim removed 3 bases at V and 11 bases at J, leaving 15 bases unmatched. CDR1 and CDR2 (germline): DFQATT, SNEGSKA (reference sequence). The CDR3: CSASGGNTYNEQYF. CDR3 bases: TGCAGTGCTAGCGGGGGGAATACTTACAATGAGCAGTACTTC.

At least ten counts were recorded for this clonotype. CDR3 sequence reads: CASSWGGSSYEQYF. The CDR3 nucleotides read TGTGCCAGCAGCTGGGGCGGGAGCTCCTACGAGCAGTACTTC. This rearrangement joins TRBV6-1 to TRBJ2-7; 7 bases are shared with TRBD2. J was trimmed by 0 bases and V by 6 bases; bases with no gene match: 5. The CDR3 runs 14 residues. Per the germline V gene, CDR1 is MNHNS and CDR2 is SASEGT.

This clonotype appeared once. This chain connects TRBV20-1 to TRBJ1-5; 12 bases match TRBD1. Germline V lookup: CDR1 DFQATT, CDR2 SNEGSKA (reference sequence). There are 14 residues in the CDR3. V gave up 5 bases and J gave up 7 bases; unmatched junction bases: 6. CDR3 DNA: TGCAGTGCTTCCGGGACAGGGGGCCGACAGCCCCAGCATTTT. Its protein product is CSASGTGGRQPQHF.

This clonotype was seen ten or more times. One end of the junction fails to match germline, which may point to a read error. The chain is built from TRBV5-1 and TRBJ1-2, with a possible D match to TRBD1 (5 bases). This CDR3 contains 14 residues. The germline V gene has CDR1 SGHRS and CDR2 YFSETQ. This chain's CDR3 is CASSLEGPGNGYTF. The CDR3, as DNA: TGTGCCAGCAGCTTGGAGGGACCAGGGAATGGCTACACCTTC.

A few counts support this clonotype. This chain links TRBV4-1 with TRBJ1-5; unclear D gene. Germline V CDR1 and CDR2: MGHRA, YSYEKL. The V and J ends lost 0 bases and 0 bases respectively, with 18 bases between them. This CDR3 is 19 amino acids long. The CDR3, as DNA: TGCGCCAGCAGCCAAGATCCACGGGCAGGCCGGTATAGCAATCAGCCCCAGCATTTT. Protein product: CASSQDPRAGRYSNQPQHF.

In this sample, this clonotype turned up many times. V usage is TRBV2 and J usage is TRBJ1-1; D is undetermined. CDR1 is SNHLY, CDR2 FYNNEI, per germline. The CDR3 has 12 amino acids. The V end was cut by 4 bases, the J end by 5 bases, with 8 bases between. The CDR3, as DNA: TGTGCCAGCAGTGCCCAGAGAACTGAAGCTTTCTTT. It is translated as CASSAQRTEAFF. The complete variable domain, with remaining parts taken from reference TRBV2 and TRBJ1-1, reads EPEVTQTPSHQVTQMGQEVILRCVPISNHLYFYWYRQILGQKVEFLVSFYNNEISEKSEIFDDQFSVERPDGSNFTLKIRSTKLEDSAMYFCASSAQRTEAFFGQGTRLTVV.

This clonotype showed up many times. V and J are TRBV20-1 and TRBJ2-7; TRBD1 is a possible D gene (6 bases). Germline CDR1 DFQATT, CDR2 SNEGSKA (reference sequence). V was pared by 3 bases and J by 3 bases, with 9 bases between. This CDR3 has 12 residues. As DNA, the CDR3 is TGCAGTGCTAGTCCACAGGGCTACGAGCAGTACTTC. Residues: CSASPQGYEQYF.

This clonotype was detected ten times or more. The rearrangement joins TRBV14 to TRBJ1-1, with TRBD1 matching 9 bases. The CDR3 sequence is 14 residues long. Per germline, CDR1 SGHDN and CDR2 FVKESK. Losses at the gene ends were 0 bases for V and 7 bases for J; bases not matched to a gene: 3. CDR3 nucleotides: TGTGCCAGCAGCCAAGATTTGGGACAGGGTGAAGCTTTCTTT. Translated: CASSQDLGQGEAFF. Filled out from reference TRBV14 and TRBJ1-1, the complete variable domain reads EAGVTQFPSHSVIEKGQTVTLRCDPISGHDNLYWYRRVMGKEIKFLLHFVKESKQDESGMPNNRFLAERTGGTYSTLKVQPAELEDSGVYFCASSQDLGQGEAFFGQGTRLTVV.

This clonotype was counted at least ten times. The chain carries TRBV2 and TRBJ2-2; D remains ambiguous. The germline V and J ends were trimmed by 3 bases and 3 bases, with 20 bases remaining between them. Germline V gene lookup returns CDR1 SNHLY and CDR2 FYNNEI. CDR3 size: 18 residues. This CDR3 is CASSDSLRPALHTGELFF. CDR3 DNA: TGTGCCAGCAGTGATAGTCTCCGGCCCGCCCTTCACACCGGGGAGCTGTTTTTT. The full variable domain, completed using reference TRBV2 and TRBJ2-2, is EPEVTQTPSHQVTQMGQEVILRCVPISNHLYFYWYRQILGQKVEFLVSFYNNEISEKSEIFDDQFSVERPDGSNFTLKIRSTKLEDSAMYFCASSDSLRPALHTGELFFGEGSRLTVL.

This clonotype was picked up many times. This rearrangement joins TRBV11-2 to TRBJ2-1, with TRBD2 as a possible D gene (5 bases). From germline, CDR1 is SGHAT and CDR2 FQNNGV. The CDR3 has 15 amino acids. V dropped 3 bases and J dropped 9 bases, with 18 bases sitting between them. CDR3 coding DNA: TGTGCCAGCAGCTTGGGCCGACGGGATCGAGGTGAGCAGTTCTTC. Its translation is CASSLGRRDRGEQFF.

On this clonotype: A far bigger clonotype differs at one base, so this is likely a read error. The CDR3 end shows no conserved phenylalanine or tryptophan, and so a read error is likely. V and J are TRBV6-2 or TRBV6-3 and TRBJ2-5; a possible D gene is TRBD2 (5 bases). The germline CDR1 and CDR2 sequences are MNHEY and SVGEGT. With 5 bases removed from V and 5 bases from J, the gap between germline ends came to 18 bases. The CDR3 has 15 amino acids. The CDR3 DNA sequence: TGTGCCAGCAGTGAAGAGACACTAGTACGGGAGACCCAGTACTCC. Encoded protein: CASSEETLVRETQYS.

This clonotype has only one observation. V gene TRBV5-1 combines with J gene TRBJ1-1, with 7 bases lining up with TRBD1. Germline loops: CDR1 SGHRS, CDR2 YFSETQ. Unmatched junction bases numbered 5, after V lost 6 bases and J lost 0 bases. The CDR3 sequence is 14 residues long. CDR3 sequence (DNA): TGCGCCAGCACCGAACAGGGGATGAACACTGAAGCTTTCTTT. This sequence encodes CASTEQGMNTEAFF.

This clonotype was recorded at least ten times. This rearrangement joins TRBV12-3 or TRBV12-4 to TRBJ1-1, with 7 positions matching TRBD1. This CDR3 is built from 11 residues. Unmatched junction bases numbered 0, after V lost 7 bases and J lost 4 bases. The CDR3 DNA sequence: TGTGCCAGCAACAGGGGCACTGAAGCTTTCTTT. As protein: CASNRGTEAFF.

This clonotype has a count of ten or more. In DNA, the CDR3 is TGTGCCAGCAGCTTAGAGTGGTCTGATAATCAGCCCCAGCATTTT. Translating gives CASSLEWSDNQPQHF. The chain uses TRBV11-3 and TRBJ1-5; no reliable D call. V lost 0 bases, J lost 4 bases, and 10 bases lay in between. The CDR3 runs 15 residues. Germline loops: CDR1 SGHNT, CDR2 YENEEA.

As to this clonotype: A much bigger clone sits one base away, suggesting this may be a read error. The rearrangement joins TRBV14 to TRBJ2-1, with D unresolved. The germline CDR1 and CDR2 sequences are SGHDN and FVKESK. The ends were cut back, 4 bases at V and 8 bases at J, with 12 bases in the middle. The CDR3 has 13 residues. CDR3 residues: CASSLGLSDEQFF. The CDR3 DNA is TGTGCCAGCAGCCTCGGGCTAAGCGATGAGCAGTTCTTC.

This clonotype showed up many times. J is TRBJ2-3 and V is TRBV5-1; TRBD1 might be the D (5 bases). Between the trimmed V and J ends, which lost 3 bases and 0 bases, there was a span of 8 bases. The germline gives CDR1 SGHRS, CDR2 YFSETQ. The CDR3 runs 14 residues. The CDR3 here is CASSSRTSTDTQYF. The CDR3 DNA follows: TGCGCCAGCAGCTCCCGGACAAGCACAGATACGCAGTATTTT.

This clonotype was found a few times. The rearrangement links TRBV27 to TRBJ1-3, with 10 bases lining up with TRBD1. There are 17 residues in the CDR3. Germline lookup yields CDR1 MNHEY and CDR2 SMNVEV (reference sequence). V was clipped by 6 bases and J by 4 bases; unmatched bases: 12. As DNA, the CDR3 is TGTGCCAGCAGGCTCAGCGGACAGGGGGTTATCGGAAACACCATATATTTT. This encodes CASRLSGQGVIGNTIYF.

This clonotype was seen many times. The chain carries TRBV27 and TRBJ2-1; tentatively, D is TRBD2 (5 bases). Trimming removed 1 base from V and 12 bases from J, with 7 bases in between. The CDR3 has 11 residues. Per germline, CDR1 MNHEY and CDR2 SMNVEV (reference sequence). Here the CDR3 reads CASSLLGRQFF. In DNA, the CDR3 is TGTGCCAGCAGTTTATTAGGGAGGCAGTTCTTC.

The table lists this clonotype with many counts. This chain uses TRBV18 with TRBJ1-1; possibly TRBD1 for D (5 bases). The V end was cut by 2 bases, the J end by 3 bases, with 13 bases between. This CDR3 comprises 15 residues. From germline, CDR1 is KGHSH and CDR2 LQKENI. CDR3 sequence: CASSPNQGGDTEAFF. The CDR3 nucleotides are TGTGCCAGCTCACCAAATCAGGGCGGGGACACTGAAGCTTTCTTT.

This clonotype was recorded at least ten times. This rearrangement joins TRBV6-1 to TRBJ2-2, with D perhaps matching TRBD1 (6 bases). Between the trimmed V and J ends, which lost 7 bases and 9 bases, there was a span of 18 bases. CDR1 is MNHNS and CDR2 is SASEGT in the germline V gene. This CDR3 has 14 residues. The CDR3 sequence is CASTYEGGGWELFF. The CDR3 region has the DNA TGTGCCAGCACCTACGAGGGTGGGGGCTGGGAGCTGTTTTTT.

In regard to this clonotype: A much larger clonotype is one base distant, so this may be a read error. This rearrangement joins TRBV12-3 or TRBV12-4 to TRBJ2-7; tentatively, D is TRBD1 or TRBD2 (5 bases each). V lost 5 bases, J lost 6 bases, and 14 bases lay in between. The CDR3 consists of 13 residues. The chain's CDR3 is CASSLQSGREQYF. In DNA, the CDR3 is TGTGCCAGCAGTCTTCAATCGGGGCGCGAGCAGTACTTC.

This chain links TRBV19 with TRBJ2-6; a weak D match, TRBD1 (6 bases). CDR1 and CDR2 (germline): LNHDA, SQIVND (reference sequence). V lost 3 bases to trimming and J lost 0 bases, with 12 bases between them. The CDR3 runs 17 residues. Written as DNA, the CDR3 is TGTGCCAGTAGTATGACACAGGGAAGCTCTGGGGCCAACGTCCTGACTTTC. Translated: CASSMTQGSSGANVLTF.

This clonotype has more than one count but fewer than ten. J is TRBJ2-7 and V is TRBV4-1, with D possibly matching TRBD1 (5 bases). The V gene lost 0 bases and the J gene lost 5 bases, with 11 bases spanning the gap. Germline V lookup: CDR1 MGHRA, CDR2 YSYEKL. The CDR3 is 14 amino acids. The CDR3 nucleotides read TGCGCCAGCAGCCAAGAGGTGGTCAGGGACGAGCAGTACTTC. This codes for CASSQEVVRDEQYF.

This clonotype was found many times. The chain has TRBV20-1 and TRBJ1-2; 7 bases fit TRBD1. The CDR3 loop spans 13 amino acids. V trimming: 5 bases; J trimming: 5 bases; junction bases outside the gene matches: 8. The germline V gene encodes CDR1 DFQATT and CDR2 SNEGSKA (reference sequence). The CDR3 reads CSAVDRVVYGYTF. The CDR3 DNA reads as TGCAGTGCTGTTGACAGGGTAGTGTATGGCTACACCTTC.

The table lists this clonotype with a few counts. This CDR3 is CASSVDRGYGYTF. The CDR3 region has the DNA TGCGCCAGCAGCGTGGACAGGGGCTATGGCTACACCTTC. This chain uses TRBV5-1 with TRBJ1-2; the match to TRBD1 covers 9 bases. CDR1 and CDR2 from the germline V gene are SGHRS and YFSETQ. V lost 4 bases to trimming and J lost 4 bases; unmatched junction nucleotides: 2. This CDR3 has 13 residues.

This clonotype was detected many times. This chain uses TRBV2 with TRBJ2-4, with D perhaps TRBD1 (5 bases). Germline CDR1 is SNHLY and CDR2 is FYNNEI. The CDR3 runs to 16 residues. V lost 7 bases to trimming and J lost 0 bases, with 16 bases between them. The CDR3 loop reads CASIKQGTQAKNIQYF. For the CDR3, the DNA is TGTGCCAGCATAAAGCAGGGAACCCAAGCCAAAAACATTCAGTACTTC.

This clonotype has a single count. The chain is built from TRBV11-2 and TRBJ2-1, with D maybe TRBD2 (6 bases). CDR1 is SGHAT and CDR2 is FQNNGV in the germline V gene. There are 15 residues in the CDR3. Trimming removed 3 bases at V and 2 bases at J, with 11 bases between. The CDR3 coding sequence is TGTGCCAGCAGCTTTGGGGGAGGTACCTACAATGAGCAGTTCTTC. It translates to CASSFGGGTYNEQFF.